This note documents a single T cell receptor (beta chain) sequence. The V gene's germline CDR1 is MGHRA and CDR2 YSYEKL. The length of the CDR3 is 17 residues. The V end lost 0 bases, the J end lost 3 bases, and 17 bases lay between the germline ends. The data derive from a study of blood T cell repertoires in COVID-19. Clones were sequenced by immunoSEQ multiplex PCR, and TCRdb holds only the in-frame ones, with some missing. The sample has fewer than 450,000 clones; 88% are singletons. This chain connects TRBV4-1 to TRBJ1-2; TRBD1 might be the D (5 bases). This receptor was obtained from a woman aged 18-30 years who had recovered from COVID-19. The specimen was PBMCs or T cells enriched from blood (not recorded which). The CDR3 DNA reads TGCGCCAGCAGCCAAGAATCCGGGCCAGGGATATACTATGGCTACACCTTC. This encodes CASSQESGPGIYYGYTF.